The clone carrying this TCR beta chain was detected many times. Its specificity is unknown. In donors with ophthalmopathy, activity was moderate-to-severe, with CAS ≥3, NOSPECS ≥4 and duration under 3 months. This specimen comes from a study of Graves' ophthalmopathy and Graves' hyperthyroidism. Study results and caveats: A 13-signature model separated ophthalmopathy from stable hyperthyroidism, about 90% sensitivity, around 79% specificity.

Researchers took RNA transcripts and amplified TCR beta CDR3 regions from them. Following a first-round RT-PCR that used HTBI primers, a second-round multiplex PCR was carried out. TCRdb re-called the multiplex PCR reads through MiXCR, storing one row per CDR3 protein. The sample has a few hundred thousand distinct CDR3 sequences; roughly 17% are singletons. What was sequenced was peripheral blood. The clonotype was recovered from an adult man with Graves' ophthalmopathy.

The DNA for the CDR3 is TGCAGTGCTAATAAGGGACAGGGCCCCCAGCCCCAGCATTTT. Residues: CSANKGQGPQPQHF. V is TRBV20-1 and J is TRBJ1-5; 9 nucleotides agree with TRBD1. Germline lookup yields CDR1 DFQATT and CDR2 SNEGSKA (reference sequence). The J segment lost 7 bases and the V segment lost 4 bases, leaving 8 bases of the junction unmatched. The CDR3 runs to 14 residues.